Listed below are T cell receptor beta chains from one sample, sequenced in a study of T cells in Graves' hyperthyroidism and ophthalmopathy. TCRdb analysed the multiplex PCR reads with MiXCR anew, one entry per CDR3 protein. The sample has around 340,000 distinct CDR3 sequences; about 15% are singletons. Input material: blood. These receptor sequences come from a woman aged 25 to 39 with Graves' hyperthyroidism that later progressed to Graves' ophthalmopathy. Both conserved end residues are part of each CDR3.

V,CDR3
TRBV28,CASSLLHGRPTEAFF
TRBV6-4,CASSDEQPEVVLKTYEQYF
TRBV20-1,CSASPGLAGGPVRNYKDTQYF
TRBV11-2,CASSRDRAISYEQYF
TRBV10-3,CAISGAGYNEQFF
TRBV27,CASNSVGRGPQETQYF
TRBV6-5,CASSYLQEDYGYTF
TRBV4-1,CASSQDRAGALYNEQFF
TRBV28,CASSLDNSYNSPLHF
TRBV7-9,CASSLASLGESEETQYF
TRBV28,CASRLTNPGNTIYF
TRBV5-1,CASSPDRAPYEQYF
TRBV27,CASSRQGASTEQYF
TRBV12-3/TRBV12-4,CASSIQGNAFF
TRBV11-3,CASSLGTGQAQYF
TRBV28,CASKSSYEQYF
TRBV2,CASSAKPDRGGTNEQFF
TRBV7-2,CASSPDRGRPPYEQYF
TRBV20-1,CSALPGPQYEQYF
TRBV6-6,CASSYPKTSYNEQFF
TRBV6-2/TRBV6-3,CASSYSQRTGLDNQPQHF
TRBV12-3/TRBV12-4,CASSDRASSLNTEAFF
TRBV19,CASSTTAGNQPQHF
TRBV28,CASGPTPMKNPGLKQFF
TRBV30,CAWSPRGDSLTGELFF
TRBV19,CASTTDISATNEKLFF
TRBV20-1,CSARGLGRAIYNEQFF
TRBV5-1,CASSLAPTATDTQYF
TRBV3-1,CASSQDPGGLSYNEQFF
TRBV6-1,CASREKYRLQVDGTNEKLFF
TRBV9,CASSRGLAGGTDTQYF
TRBV2,CASSGGWDRINEKLFF
TRBV2,CASSVWDQPHNEQFF
TRBV30,CAWRTGSSGNTIYF
TRBV29-1,CSAEAREGVQYF
TRBV19,CASSLRGPTTSEAFF
TRBV12-3/TRBV12-4,CASRPGRSNYGYTF
TRBV2,CASLEGPYNTGELFF
TRBV13,CASSSGGHTEAFF
TRBV7-9,CASSLTRGQLYTEAFF
TRBV20-1,CSAEAIQRVNYGYTF
TRBV5-1,CASSHVSGQVYEQYF